This T cell receptor beta chain is drawn from a study of T-cell reconstitution after alpha-beta-depleted transplantation in children. Unique molecular identifiers featured in how the TCRbeta library was prepared. MiXCR, run by TCRdb on the PCR reads, gives a single entry per CDR3 protein. The sample lists about 260,000 distinct CDR3 sequences; 7.5% to 9.5% were seen once. Germline V lookup: CDR1 SGDLS, CDR2 YYNGEE. Trimming removed 0 bases at V and 4 bases at J, with 18 bases between. CDR3 length: 17 amino acids. The chain joins TRBV9 to TRBJ2-3; D ambiguous. This sequence was found in a male patient under 18 who had a stem cell transplant for acute lymphoblastic leukemia, so the T cells may come from the graft donor. Material: PBMCs, mostly from graft donor cells, obtained 180 days after TCRalphabeta/CD19-depleted stem cell transplant. The CDR3 sequence: CASSVDGFPGGADTQYF. For the CDR3, the DNA is TGTGCCAGCAGCGTAGATGGGTTCCCCGGCGGAGCAGATACGCAGTATTTT. Complete variable domain (other parts from reference TRBV9 and TRBJ2-3): DSGVTQTPKHLITATGQRVTLRCSPRSGDLSVYWYQQSLDQGLQFLIQYYNGEERAKGNILERFSAQQFPDLHSELNLSSLELGDSALYFCASSVDGFPGGADTQYFGPGTRLTVL.